This T cell receptor (beta chain) comes out of a study of radiation and T cells in renal cell carcinoma. The assay was immunoSEQ multiplex PCR, and TCRdb's table has in-frame clones only and misses some. The table records about 49,000 clones, 75% to 85% of them present only once. The time point is: baseline pretreatment blood. Treatment denoted: 15 Gy SBRT to primary tumor, nephrectomy 4 weeks later. Radiation-treated patients gave blood at baseline, week 2 and week 4. Germline CDR1 is SGHTA and CDR2 is FQGNSA. The CDR3 spans 11 residues. Of note for this clone: The germline gene is not matched at one end of the junction; a read error may be the cause.

This sequence was found in a woman between 70 and 85 years old with renal cell carcinoma. This chain uses TRBV7-2 with TRBJ1-1; D gene ambiguous. The input for sequencing was blood, taken from a patient whose treatment included radiotherapy and nephrectomy. CDR3 sequence (DNA): TGTGCCAGCAGCGCTGACACAGAAGCTTTCTTT. Translated: CASSADTEAFF.